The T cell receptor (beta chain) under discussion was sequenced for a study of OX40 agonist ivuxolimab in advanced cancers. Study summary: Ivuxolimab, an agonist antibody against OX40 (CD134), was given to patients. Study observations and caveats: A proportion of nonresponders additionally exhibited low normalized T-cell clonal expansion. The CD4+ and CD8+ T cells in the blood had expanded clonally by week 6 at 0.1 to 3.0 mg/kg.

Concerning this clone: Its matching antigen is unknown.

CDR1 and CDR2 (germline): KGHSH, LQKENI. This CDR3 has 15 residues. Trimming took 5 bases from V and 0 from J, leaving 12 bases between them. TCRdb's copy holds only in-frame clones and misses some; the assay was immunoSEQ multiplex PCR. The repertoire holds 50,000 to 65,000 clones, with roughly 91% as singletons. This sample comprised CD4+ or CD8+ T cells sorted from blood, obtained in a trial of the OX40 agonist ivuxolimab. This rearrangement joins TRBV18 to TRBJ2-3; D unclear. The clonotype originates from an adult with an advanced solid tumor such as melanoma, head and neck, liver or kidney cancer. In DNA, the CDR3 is TGTGCCAGCTCATCTGGACCAAGTAGCACAGATACGCAGTATTTT. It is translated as CASSSGPSSTDTQYF.